Shown below are 20 T cell receptor beta chains from a single sample sequenced in a study of T and B cells in COVID-19 patients. BIOMED2 TRB-A/B primer pools were used in multiplex TRB PCR. Using its own MiXCR run on the multiplex PCR reads, TCRdb lists one record per CDR3 protein. The sample records about 3,800 distinct CDR3 sequences, approximately 26% being singletons. Blood genomic DNA input for TRB amplification was about 220-500 ng. Sequencing was carried out using blood. The receptors were sampled from a human donor with active COVID-19. The donor label of this sample is uncertain.

By sample share, this clonotype is medium-sized. V gene TRBV6-2 or TRBV6-3 combines with J gene TRBJ2-3; D remains unclear. CDR1 is MNHEY, CDR2 SVGEGT, per germline. This CDR3 is built from 15 residues. Trimming took 2 bases from V and 0 from J, leaving 9 bases between them. CDR3 amino acids: CASSYTISSTDTQYF. As DNA, the CDR3 is TGTGCCAGCAGTTACACCATTTCTAGCACAGATACGCAGTATTTT.

This chain links TRBV19 with TRBJ2-5; 12 positions match TRBD1. CDR3 length: 15 amino acids. Trimming at V came to 6 bases and at J to 6 bases, leaving 8 bases not matched to a gene. CDR1 is LNHDA, CDR2 SQIVND, per germline (reference sequence). In DNA form, the CDR3 reads TGTGCCAGTAGATACGGGACAGGGGGCTCAAAGACCCAGTACTTC. This translates into CASRYGTGGSKTQYF.

This clonotype qualifies as medium-sized (0.01 to 0.1%). V usage is TRBV19 and J usage is TRBJ1-5, with D perhaps matching TRBD1 (6 bases). The V end was cut by 5 bases, the J end by 1 base, with 18 bases between. CDR1 LNHDA and CDR2 SQIVND come from the germline V gene (reference sequence). The CDR3 consists of 17 residues. In DNA form, the CDR3 reads TGTGCCAGTAGTCAACAGGGTGGATATAGGAGCAATCAGCCCCAGCATTTT. As protein: CASSQQGGYRSNQPQHF.

The CDR3 nucleotides read TGTGCCAGCAGCTGGGGGGGTAACACTGAAGCTTTCTTT. It is translated as CASSWGGNTEAFF. The chain is built from TRBV7-9 and TRBJ1-1; maybe TRBD1 (5 bases). CDR1 and CDR2 (germline): SEHNR, FQNEAQ (reference sequence). The CDR3 runs to 13 residues. The V end was cut by 4 bases, the J end by 2 bases, with 8 bases between.

On this clonotype: Possible read error: a much larger clone is one base away. The rearrangement uses TRBV5-6 and TRBJ2-1, with a tentative D call TRBD2 (5 bases). V lost 0 bases, J lost 10 bases, and 11 bases lay in between. This CDR3 is 13 amino acids long. Germline CDR1 SGHDT, CDR2 YYEEEE. CDR3 sequence: CASSLGEIREQFF. CDR3 nucleotides: TGTGCCAGCAGCTTGGGGGAGATAAGGGAGCAGTTCTTC.

By share, this clonotype ranks as medium-sized (0.01 to 0.1%). The chain employs TRBV6-5 and TRBJ1-4, with no clear D. V lost 0 bases, J lost 5 bases, and 4 bases lay in between. The CDR3 is 13 residues long. The germline V gene encodes CDR1 MNHEY and CDR2 SVGAGI. CDR3 protein: CASSYSGNEKLFF. The CDR3 DNA reads as TGTGCCAGCAGTTACTCGGGCAATGAAAAACTGTTTTTT.

This clonotype was detected a few times. V and J are TRBV10-1 and TRBJ1-3; D is possibly TRBD1 (5 bases). The germline gives CDR1 WNHNN, CDR2 SYGVQD (reference sequence). This CDR3 region has 15 residues. V was shortened by 7 bases and J by 9 bases, with 22 bases between the two germline ends. This CDR3 reads CASTNTRAIRGTIYF. DNA of the CDR3: TGCGCCAGCACCAACACAAGGGCCATTAGGGGCACCATATATTTT.

This clonotype came up once. This sequence joins TRBV19 and TRBJ1-1; TRBD1 agrees at 8 bases. Losses at the gene ends were 7 bases for V and 3 bases for J; bases not matched to a gene: 4. Germline CDR1 reads LNHDA; CDR2 reads SQIVND (reference sequence). The CDR3 runs 13 residues. In DNA form, the CDR3 reads TGTGCCAGTACCCCGGGACAGGACACTGAAGCTTTCTTT. As protein: CASTPGQDTEAFF.

This clonotype was counted only a few times. The chain couples TRBV10-1 to TRBJ2-7; 9 positions match TRBD2. Per the germline V gene, CDR1 is WNHNN and CDR2 is SYGVQD (reference sequence). The length of the CDR3 is 14 residues. V trimming: 6 bases; J trimming: 3 bases; junction bases outside the gene matches: 6. The CDR3 DNA follows: TGCGCCAGCAGGAGACTAGCGGTGAGCTACGAGCAGTACTTC. Residues: CASRRLAVSYEQYF.

V usage is TRBV12-3 or TRBV12-4 and J usage is TRBJ1-1, with 8 bases that match TRBD1. The CDR3 length is 16 residues. The trim removed 5 bases at V and 6 bases at J, leaving 14 bases unmatched. The CDR3 loop is CASSSAPRTGSPEAFF. Here the CDR3 DNA reads TGTGCCAGCAGTAGTGCCCCCAGGACAGGGAGTCCTGAAGCTTTCTTT.

Concerning this clonotype itself: A read error may explain this, as a much larger clone is one base away. This sequence joins TRBV29-1 and TRBJ2-4; D call uncertain. V lost 5 bases to trimming and J lost 0 bases, with 14 bases between them. CDR1 and CDR2 (germline): SQVTM, ANQGSEA. The CDR3 has 15 amino acids. The CDR3 region has the DNA TGCAGCGTTTGGGATACCCTTATAGCCAAAAACATTCAGTACTTC. This gives the protein CSVWDTLIAKNIQYF.

This sequence joins TRBV12-3 or TRBV12-4 and TRBJ1-6, with a weak D call TRBD1 (5 bases). V gave up 6 bases and J gave up 9 bases, with 12 bases separating them. The CDR3 runs to 13 residues. The DNA of the CDR3 is TGTGCCAGCAGGTACCTCCAGGGTTCACCCCTCCACTTT. Translation gives CASRYLQGSPLHF.

This clonotype was observed a handful of times. The J gene is TRBJ2-1, the V gene TRBV7-2, with 10 nucleotides matching TRBD2. Germline CDR1 SGHTA, CDR2 FQGNSA. The CDR3 loop spans 15 amino acids. V was clipped by 5 bases and J by 9 bases; unmatched bases: 10. CDR3: CASSPAKRGGLEQFF. The CDR3, as DNA: TGTGCCAGCAGCCCAGCGAAGCGGGGGGGCCTTGAGCAGTTCTTC.

The chain employs TRBV6-5 and TRBJ2-2; D might be TRBD1 (8 bases). V was cut by 6 bases and J by 0 bases, with 29 bases left in between. The CDR3 runs 21 residues. In germline, CDR1 is MNHEY, CDR2 SVGAGI. The CDR3 loop is CASSRQGPGTIYAANTGELFF. The CDR3 DNA reads TGTGCCAGCAGCCGACAGGGGCCCGGGACTATATACGCTGCGAACACCGGGGAGCTGTTTTTT.

V and J are TRBV19 and TRBJ2-2; 10 bases line up with TRBD1. The CDR3 length is 16 residues. The J segment lost 5 bases and the V segment lost 5 bases, leaving 8 bases of the junction unmatched. In germline, CDR1 is LNHDA, CDR2 SQIVND (reference sequence). CDR3: CASSFRQGAITGELFF. The DNA of the CDR3 is TGTGCCAGTAGTTTTCGACAGGGGGCGATTACCGGGGAGCTGTTTTTT.

Judged by abundance, this clonotype is medium-sized. The chain has TRBV5-6 and TRBJ1-2; unclear D gene. Germline V gene data show CDR1 as SGHDT and CDR2 as YYEEEE. The V and J ends lost 4 bases and 4 bases respectively, with 17 bases between them. The CDR3 loop spans 15 amino acids. CDR3 nucleotide sequence: TGTGCCAGCAGCCTTCTTTCTGGGGTGGGCTATGGCTACACCTTC. Translating it yields CASSLLSGVGYGYTF. Using reference TRBV5-6 and TRBJ1-2 for the parts outside the CDR3, the full variable domain is DAGVTQSPTHLIKTRGQQVTLRCSPKSGHDTVSWYQQALGQGPQFIFQYYEEEERQRGNFPDRFSGHQFPNYSSELNVNALLLGDSALYLCASSLLSGVGYGYTFGSGTRLTVV.

V and J are TRBV27 and TRBJ2-7; perhaps TRBD2 as D (5 bases). This CDR3 has 12 amino acids. Per the germline V gene, CDR1 is MNHEY and CDR2 is SMNVEV (reference sequence). The ends were cut back, 8 bases at V and 1 base at J, with 9 bases in the middle. CDR3 sequence (DNA): TGTGCCAGCGCTCGAGGGTCCTACGAGCAGTACTTC. Translated, it gives CASARGSYEQYF.

This chain joins TRBV5-6 and TRBJ1-2; D ambiguous. Between the trimmed V and J ends, which lost 0 bases and 0 bases, there was a span of 6 bases. Germline assignment: CDR1 SGHDT and CDR2 YYEEEE. The CDR3 spans 14 residues. As DNA, the CDR3 is TGTGCCAGCAGCTTGGGGGGTGCTAACTATGGCTACACCTTC. Amino acids: CASSLGGANYGYTF.

The CDR3 bases are TGTGCCAGTATTGGGGACAGGGCCTACAATGAGCAGTTCTTC. Its protein product is CASIGDRAYNEQFF. The J gene is TRBJ2-1, the V gene TRBV19, with TRBD1 matching over 9 bases. The trim removed 7 bases at V and 2 bases at J, leaving 3 bases unmatched. From germline, CDR1 is LNHDA and CDR2 SQIVND (reference sequence). This CDR3 comprises 14 residues. The full variable domain, its missing parts supplied by reference TRBV19 and TRBJ2-1, is DGGITQSPKYLFRKEGQNVTLSCEQNLNHDAMYWYRQDPGQGLRLIYYSQIVNDFQKGDIAEGYSVSREKKESFPLTVTSAQKNPTAFYLCASIGDRAYNEQFFGPGTRLTVL.

The chain has TRBV13 and TRBJ1-6; a weak D match, TRBD1 (5 bases). V shed 5 bases and J shed 5 bases, with 13 bases lying between them. The CDR3 length is 15 residues. Per germline, CDR1 PRHDT and CDR2 FYEKMQ (reference sequence). The CDR3 here is CASSGIRGDNSPLHF. In DNA, the CDR3 is TGTGCCAGCAGCGGTATCCGGGGGGATAATTCACCCCTCCACTTT.